Detailed here is one T cell receptor (beta chain). The sample belongs to a study of blood T cell repertoires in COVID-19. Study-level background: COVID-19 samples from acute and convalescent phases originated in the United States, Italy and Spain. Nucleic acid was either cDNA or gDNA, and it came from T cells, B-cell-depleted T cells, or PBMCs.

How the authors handled the data: The authors estimated nucleated cell counts from reference gene primer amplification. Using immunoSEQ multiplex PCR, the repertoire was profiled, and TCRdb retains in-frame clones only, with some absent. The DNA gave D and trimming, while V, J and clone size come from that table. Of over 85,000 clones in the sample, roughly 89% are singletons; the top ten hold approximately 15%. Sequenced input: peripheral blood. The source is a human donor in a cohort sampled during active COVID-19.

The CDR3 protein is CSVEVRGSTDTQYF. The CDR3 DNA reads as TGCAGCGTTGAGGTCCGGGGAAGCACAGATACGCAGTATTTT. The rearrangement joins TRBV29-1 to TRBJ2-3; tentative D call: TRBD2 (5 bases). There are 14 residues in the CDR3. The V and J ends lost 3 bases and 0 bases respectively, with 10 bases between them. Germline lookup yields CDR1 SQVTM and CDR2 ANQGSEA.